One sample yielded the 24 T cell receptor beta chains listed below, sequenced in a study of T-cell memory formation after mild COVID-19. MiXCR, applied by TCRdb to the 5' RACE reads, yields one record per CDR3 protein. The sample lists roughly 450,000 distinct CDR3 sequences, approximately 18% occurring once. The sequenced sample was PBMCs or a T cell subset sorted from them (not recorded which). The receptors shown here come from a man between 18 and 29 years old who had mild COVID-19 (a few samples of this study predate the infection). Cell type and time point are not known.

This clonotype was observed once. The chain recombines TRBV5-1 with TRBJ2-5; D call uncertain. Trimming took 6 bases from V and 5 from J, leaving 17 bases between them. Germline CDR1 and CDR2: SGHRS and YFSETQ. The CDR3 length is 14 residues. The CDR3 is CASTTVGVEETQYF. CDR3 in DNA: TGCGCCAGCACGACGGTTGGGGTAGAGGAGACCCAGTACTTC.

The chain links TRBV7-2 to TRBJ2-3; no firm D call. Germline assignment: CDR1 SGHTA and CDR2 FQGNSA. V lost 5 bases and J lost 1, with 13 bases in between. CDR3 length: 15 amino acids. The CDR3 region has the DNA TGTGCCAGCAGCAATTCCGCGGTGGGCACAGATACGCAGTATTTT. Its protein is CASSNSAVGTDTQYF.

CDR3 nucleotide sequence: TGTGCCAGCAGCTCTGGGGTCAGCGGGGAGCAGTACTTC. This translates into CASSSGVSGEQYF. The gene calls are TRBV9 and TRBJ2-7, with D maybe TRBD2 (6 bases). V shed 4 bases and J shed 7 bases, with 15 bases lying between them. This CDR3 comprises 13 residues. Germline V lookup: CDR1 SGDLS, CDR2 YYNGEE.

This chain connects TRBV11-2 to TRBJ1-1, with D possibly matching TRBD1 (6 bases). With 0 bases removed from V and 6 bases from J, the gap between germline ends came to 14 bases. The length of the CDR3 is 15 residues. CDR1 is SGHAT, CDR2 FQNNGV, per germline. CDR3 coding DNA: TGTGCCAGCAGCTTAGACCGGGGGGCAGGGGCTGAAGCTTTCTTT. This codes for CASSLDRGAGAEAFF.

This clonotype was detected a few times. The genes are TRBV7-3 and TRBJ2-5; 14 nucleotides align to TRBD2. Trimming cost V 5 bases and J 2 bases; bases outside gene matches: 4. Germline lookup yields CDR1 SGHTA and CDR2 FQGTGA. This CDR3 has 16 amino acids. This CDR3 reads CASSRLAGGTQETQYF. The CDR3 bases are TGTGCCAGCAGCAGACTAGCGGGGGGGACTCAAGAGACCCAGTACTTC. Full variable domain (outside the CDR3, taken from reference TRBV7-3 and TRBJ2-5): GAGVSQTPSNKVTEKGKYVELRCDPISGHTALYWYRQSLGQGPEFLIYFQGTGAADDSGLPNDRFFAVRPEGSVSTLKIQRTERGDSAVYLCASSRLAGGTQETQYFGPGTRLLVL.

There are a few counts of this clonotype. This chain connects TRBV20-1 to TRBJ2-7; D unresolved. Germline V CDR1 and CDR2: DFQATT, SNEGSKA (reference sequence). The ends were cut back, 0 bases at V and 2 bases at J, with 11 bases in the middle. The CDR3 totals 14 residues. This CDR3 is CSARDQTDTYEQYF. CDR3 coding DNA: TGCAGTGCTAGAGATCAAACCGATACCTACGAGCAGTACTTC.

V gene TRBV5-1 combines with J gene TRBJ2-2; 10 nucleotides match TRBD1. The CDR3 is made up of 15 amino acids. The germline V gene has CDR1 SGHRS and CDR2 YFSETQ. J was trimmed by 9 bases and V by 8 bases; bases with no gene match: 13. The CDR3 spells CASSGTGAFGRELFF. The CDR3 DNA reads as TGCGCCAGTTCCGGGACAGGGGCGTTCGGCAGGGAGCTGTTTTTT.

In its sample, this clonotype was seen a few times. This rearrangement joins TRBV29-1 to TRBJ2-4; D remains unclear. The germline CDR1 and CDR2 sequences are SQVTM and ANQGSEA. Trimming took 4 bases from V and 8 from J, leaving 18 bases between them. The CDR3 runs 14 residues. The CDR3 loop is CSVVYGPRTDIQYF. As DNA, the CDR3 is TGCAGCGTTGTTTATGGACCGAGGACGGACATTCAGTACTTC.

This clonotype has ten or more counts. The rearrangement links TRBV14 to TRBJ2-3; D is uncertain. There are 15 residues in the CDR3. CDR1 and CDR2 (germline): SGHDN, FVKESK. V was trimmed by 5 bases and J by 1 base, leaving 13 bases between them. CDR3 DNA: TGTGCCAGCAGCTTCGGACGATGGGGCACAGATACGCAGTATTTT. This gives the protein CASSFGRWGTDTQYF.

This clonotype was observed a handful of times. This chain connects TRBV6-5 to TRBJ2-3, with D perhaps TRBD1 (6 bases). CDR1 MNHEY and CDR2 SVGAGI come from the germline V gene. This CDR3 comprises 16 residues. Trimming shortened V by 6 bases and J by 3 bases, and 19 bases separated the two germline ends. The CDR3 region is CASRRTHPRGTDTQYF. DNA of the CDR3: TGTGCCAGCAGGAGGACCCACCCAAGGGGGACAGATACGCAGTATTTT.

This sequence joins TRBV5-1 and TRBJ1-2; perhaps TRBD1 as D (5 bases). Per germline, CDR1 SGHRS and CDR2 YFSETQ. The CDR3 runs to 14 residues. The V and J ends lost 1 base and 2 bases respectively, with 9 bases between them. CDR3 coding DNA: TGCGCCAGCAGCTTGCAGGGAGGCAACTATGGCTACACCTTC. Its protein product is CASSLQGGNYGYTF.

V usage is TRBV12-3 or TRBV12-4 and J usage is TRBJ2-3; perhaps TRBD1 as D (6 bases). The CDR3 totals 15 residues. V lost 4 bases and J lost 0, with 11 bases in between. In DNA, the CDR3 is TGTGCCAGCAGTTACGGACAGCAAAGCACAGATACGCAGTATTTT. Residues: CASSYGQQSTDTQYF.

This clonotype was picked up a small number of times. The chain employs TRBV5-6 and TRBJ2-7, with 10 bases identical to TRBD1. Germline lookup yields CDR1 SGHDT and CDR2 YYEEEE. This CDR3 comprises 16 residues. Trimming at V came to 3 bases and at J to 6 bases, leaving 12 bases not matched to a gene. The CDR3 DNA sequence: TGTGCCAGCAGCTCCGTGCACGGCGACAGGGGGCGCGAGCAGTACGTC. This sequence encodes CASSSVHGDRGREQYV.

This clonotype was seen a handful of times. The rearrangement uses TRBV4-1 and TRBJ1-2; the match to TRBD1 covers 8 bases. Germline V gene lookup returns CDR1 MGHRA and CDR2 YSYEKL. Trimming took 0 bases from V and 0 from J; bases not matched to a gene: 3. This CDR3 is built from 16 residues. The CDR3 DNA follows: TGCGCCAGCAGCCAAGACGGACAGGGTACTAACTATGGCTACACCTTC. Its translation: CASSQDGQGTNYGYTF.

This clonotype was detected a few times. The chain recombines TRBV5-1 with TRBJ1-1; D ambiguous. From germline, CDR1 is SGHRS and CDR2 YFSETQ. The CDR3 length is 15 residues. Between the trimmed V and J ends, which lost 2 bases and 2 bases, there was a span of 13 bases. The CDR3 region is CASSFEGRGNTEAFF. In DNA, the CDR3 is TGCGCCAGCAGCTTTGAGGGCCGGGGTAACACTGAAGCTTTCTTT.

The chain carries TRBV30 and TRBJ1-1; D is possibly TRBD1 (5 bases). CDR1 GTSNPN and CDR2 SVGIG come from the germline V gene (reference sequence). This CDR3 region has 15 residues. V lost 1 base, J lost 1 base, and 13 bases lay in between. This CDR3 reads CAWSGEGRGNTEAFF. DNA for the CDR3: TGTGCCTGGAGTGGGGAGGGGAGAGGGAACACTGAAGCTTTCTTT.

The table lists this clonotype with many counts. This rearrangement joins TRBV20-1 to TRBJ1-2; 7 bases are shared with TRBD1. This CDR3 contains 15 residues. V lost 5 bases, J lost 0 bases, and 9 bases stayed unmatched. Germline-derived CDR1 and CDR2 are DFQATT and SNEGSKA (reference sequence). CDR3 DNA: TGCAGTGCTCAAGAGGATGGGACAGCTAACTATGGCTACACCTTC. As protein: CSAQEDGTANYGYTF.

This clonotype has a handful of counts. V gene TRBV7-2 combines with J gene TRBJ2-5, with 7 bases aligning to TRBD1. V gave up 0 bases and J gave up 5 bases; unmatched junction bases: 3. This CDR3 region has 14 residues. CDR1 is SGHTA, CDR2 FQGNSA, per germline. CDR3: CASSLAGRGETQYF. In DNA form, the CDR3 reads TGTGCCAGCAGCTTAGCTGGCAGGGGGGAGACCCAGTACTTC.

The rearrangement uses TRBV28 and TRBJ1-1, with 7 bases aligning to TRBD1. V shed 6 bases, J shed 5 bases, and the junction held 15 bases outside the gene matches. Germline CDR1 and CDR2: MDHEN and SYDVKM. The CDR3 extends over 16 amino acids. The CDR3 protein is CASRIILAGGLTEAFF. The CDR3 DNA reads as TGTGCCAGCAGAATAATCCTCGCAGGGGGGTTAACTGAAGCTTTCTTT.

The chain uses TRBV6-6 and TRBJ1-6, with D hard to call. The V and J ends lost 4 bases and 9 bases respectively, with 13 bases between them. Per germline, CDR1 MNHNY and CDR2 SVGAGI (reference sequence). CDR3 length equals 14 residues. CDR3 nucleotides: TGTGCCAGCAGTTCCTCAACCGGACCTTCACCCCTCCACTTT. Protein sequence: CASSSSTGPSPLHF.

This chain uses TRBV4-3 with TRBJ2-5; unclear D gene. V was cut by 1 base and J by 1 base, with 10 bases left in between. The CDR3 runs to 15 residues. In germline, CDR1 is LGHNA, CDR2 YSLEER. As DNA, the CDR3 is TGCGCCAGCAGCCAAGGGATCTTAACCCAAGAGACCCAGTACTTC. Translated, it gives CASSQGILTQETQYF.

The chain carries TRBV20-1 and TRBJ2-1, with unresolved D. This CDR3 is built from 15 residues. CDR1 and CDR2 from the germline V gene are DFQATT and SNEGSKA (reference sequence). Trimming shortened V by 0 bases and J by 2 bases, and 11 bases separated the two germline ends. CDR3 bases: TGCAGTGCTAGAGATCTGGAAACCGCCTACAATGAGCAGTTCTTC. Translating it yields CSARDLETAYNEQFF.

In this sample, this clonotype turned up a few times. No conserved phenylalanine or tryptophan is present at the end of the CDR3, so a read error is the likely explanation. The chain recombines TRBV5-1 with TRBJ2-2; D gene unclear. The CDR3 extends over 13 amino acids. Germline values: CDR1 SGHRS, CDR2 YFSETQ. Between the trimmed V and J ends, which lost 4 bases and 6 bases, there was a span of 10 bases. CDR3 nucleotide sequence: TGCGCCAGCAGCATATCTAGACCCGGGGAGCTGTTTATT. Translated, it gives CASSISRPGELFI.

This clonotype was counted a few times. The chain employs TRBV4-3 and TRBJ1-6, with a tentative D call TRBD1 (5 bases). This CDR3 spans 18 amino acids. Trimming left V 0 bases short and J 3 bases short, with 15 bases between. Germline loops: CDR1 LGHNA, CDR2 YSLEER. The CDR3 bases are TGCGCCAGCAGCCAAGAGTCCACAAATAGGGGCTATAATTCACCCCTCCACTTT. It specifies CASSQESTNRGYNSPLHF.